This entry concerns a single TCR beta chain. Assay used: immunoSEQ multiplex PCR; TCRdb lists only in-frame clones, some missing. The sample shows over 75,000 clones, about four fifths of them seen only once. Time point of the sample: baseline, week 1 (first vaccination visit). Treatment denoted: pre-vaccination baseline after standard-of-care therapy. Those who donated had recent WHO grade 3 or 4 IDH1-mutant, ATRX-lost astrocytomas. The data originate from a study of a mutant IDH1 vaccine in newly diagnosed glioma. Study context: Sex distribution of treated patients was about 62% male and 37.5% female; mean age was around 40 years.

The sequence came from a man aged 35 to 55 with glioma. The sample in question was PBMCs, obtained from a glioma patient treated with radiotherapy, temozolomide or both.

The CDR3 here is CAISPGGLNTEAFF. DNA for the CDR3: TGTGCCATCAGCCCAGGGGGCCTTAACACTGAAGCTTTCTTT. This chain joins TRBV10-3 and TRBJ1-1, with 8 bases matching TRBD1. CDR1 is ENHRY and CDR2 is SYGVKD in the germline V gene. The length of the CDR3 is 14 residues. After removal of 6 bases from V and 2 bases from J, the junction contained 5 bases not matched to a gene.